Below, 28 T cell receptor beta chains from the same sample are listed, as sequenced in a study of CD8 T cells in Susac syndrome. Random hexamers served to reverse transcribe about 0.5 to 1 ug RNA. TCRdb called the immunoSEQ multiplex PCR reads again in MiXCR, with one record for every CDR3 protein. The repertoire holds about 200,000 distinct CDR3 sequences, with 90% to 95% as singletons. The source material was CD4+ T cells from PBMCs. The receptors were gathered from a human donor with multiple sclerosis.

The rearrangement joins TRBV29-1 to TRBJ1-2; no reliable D call. V lost 5 bases, J lost 4 bases, and 5 bases lay in between. The CDR3 spans 10 residues. CDR1 is SQVTM and CDR2 is ANQGSEA in the germline V gene. CDR3 protein: CSVLFYGYTF. The CDR3, as DNA: TGCAGCGTTCTGTTCTATGGCTACACCTTC.

This rearrangement joins TRBV5-1 to TRBJ1-1; the D gene is possibly TRBD1 (5 bases). V gave up 0 bases and J gave up 10 bases, with 10 bases separating them. There are 12 residues in the CDR3. Germline V gives CDR1 SGHRS, CDR2 YFSETQ. For the CDR3, the DNA is TGCGCCAGCAGCTTGGAGGGACTGGGAGCTTTCTTT. It yields the protein CASSLEGLGAFF.

The rearrangement joins TRBV5-4 to TRBJ2-5; D possibly corresponds to TRBD2 (6 bases). The ends were cut back, 1 base at V and 3 bases at J, with 13 bases in the middle. The CDR3 sequence is 15 residues long. In germline, CDR1 is SGHNT, CDR2 YYREEE (reference sequence). CDR3 amino acids: CASSLSLALKETQYF. The DNA for the CDR3 is TGTGCCAGCAGCTTGAGCCTAGCGCTCAAAGAGACCCAGTACTTC. Drawing the rest from reference TRBV5-4 and TRBJ2-5, the complete variable domain is ETGVTQSPTHLIKTRGQQVTLRCSSQSGHNTVSWYQQALGQGPQFIFQYYREEENGRGNFPPRFSGLQFPNYSSELNVNALELDDSALYLCASSLSLALKETQYFGPGTRLLVL.

The rearrangement links TRBV6-1 to TRBJ2-3; 12 positions match TRBD2. Trimming at V came to 6 bases and at J to 1 base, leaving 17 bases not matched to a gene. The germline CDR1 and CDR2 sequences are MNHNS and SASEGT. CDR3 length equals 20 residues. Written as DNA, the CDR3 is TGTGCCAGCAGATCTGGACTAGCGGGGTTCTGGGATGGGGGCACAGATACGCAGTATTTT. Its translation: CASRSGLAGFWDGGTDTQYF.

The chain uses TRBV5-4 and TRBJ2-7; D uncertain. This CDR3 has 15 residues. With 0 bases removed from V and 5 bases from J, the gap between germline ends came to 15 bases. Germline V gene lookup returns CDR1 SGHNT and CDR2 YYREEE (reference sequence). CDR3 region: CASSLGSRLANEQYF. CDR3 in DNA: TGTGCCAGCAGCTTGGGGTCTAGACTCGCGAACGAGCAGTACTTC.

The chain carries TRBV2 and TRBJ1-1, with D perhaps TRBD1 (6 bases). The CDR3 has 14 residues. Trimming left V 4 bases short and J 8 bases short, with 17 bases between. Germline V CDR1 and CDR2: SNHLY, FYNNEI. CDR3 nucleotides: TGTGCCAGCAGTGCCGATCCGGGACAATCCGAAGCTTTCTTT. This gives the protein CASSADPGQSEAFF.

The V and J genes are TRBV30 and TRBJ1-1, with a weak D call TRBD1 (5 bases). CDR3 length: 12 residues. With 4 bases removed from V and 11 bases from J, the gap between germline ends came to 17 bases. Germline-derived CDR1 and CDR2 are GTSNPN and SVGIG (reference sequence). The CDR3 loop reads CAWIGRPSGAFF. The CDR3 DNA follows: TGTGCCTGGATAGGCAGGCCCTCAGGGGCTTTCTTT.

The rearrangement joins TRBV3-1 to TRBJ1-1, with D uncertain. The CDR3 spans 13 residues. Germline-derived CDR1 and CDR2 are LGHDT and YNNKEL (reference sequence). V gave up 6 bases and J gave up 0 bases, with 8 bases separating them. This CDR3 reads CASSLSLNTEAFF. CDR3 nucleotide sequence: TGTGCCAGCAGTCTCAGTCTGAACACTGAAGCTTTCTTT.

The rearrangement joins TRBV15 to TRBJ2-2, with no clear D. The germline CDR1 and CDR2 sequences are LNHNV and YYDKDF (reference sequence). The CDR3 totals 14 residues. Trimming pared 7 bases from V and 1 base from J, leaving 10 bases between. This CDR3 reads CATTQTRNTGELFF. DNA for the CDR3: TGTGCCACCACCCAGACCCGGAACACCGGGGAGCTGTTTTTT.

This rearrangement joins TRBV20-1 to TRBJ1-2; D is perhaps TRBD1 (6 bases). The CDR3 spans 13 residues. Trimming pared 6 bases from V and 0 bases from J, leaving 11 bases between. CDR1 DFQATT and CDR2 SNEGSKA come from the germline V gene (reference sequence). In DNA, the CDR3 is TGCAGTGCCATAGAGGGGGCTAACTATGGCTACACCTTC. Translation: CSAIEGANYGYTF.

The chain links TRBV2 to TRBJ2-7, with no clear D. The CDR3 consists of 13 residues. The V gene lost 1 base and the J gene lost 3 bases, with 7 bases spanning the gap. Germline values: CDR1 SNHLY, CDR2 FYNNEI. CDR3 nucleotides: TGTGCCAGCAGTGAAGTTCGGCTCTACGAGCAGTACTTC. Its protein is CASSEVRLYEQYF.

The table lists this clonotype with a count of one. The genes are TRBV12-3 or TRBV12-4 and TRBJ2-2; D ambiguous. The CDR3 has 12 amino acids. Trimming stripped 4 bases from V and 6 bases from J, with 6 bases between. The CDR3 is CASSYHPGELFF. In DNA form, the CDR3 reads TGTGCCAGCAGTTATCACCCCGGGGAGCTGTTTTTT.

This clonotype was detected only once. The rearrangement links TRBV20-1 to TRBJ2-3; D not certain. This CDR3 has 10 residues. Germline CDR1 DFQATT, CDR2 SNEGSKA (reference sequence). V gave up 6 bases and J gave up 9 bases, with 10 bases separating them. The CDR3 protein is CSAESLTQYF. The CDR3 coding sequence is TGCAGTGCGGAGAGCCTGACGCAGTATTTT.

This chain joins TRBV29-1 and TRBJ2-2; D assignment may be TRBD1 or TRBD2 (5 bases each). Per the germline V gene, CDR1 is SQVTM and CDR2 is ANQGSEA. Trimming took off 4 bases at V and 5 bases at J, with 11 bases between the two ends. The CDR3 has 13 amino acids. Here the CDR3 reads CSVAGRGTGELFF. CDR3 nucleotides: TGCAGCGTTGCGGGACGGGGTACCGGGGAGCTGTTTTTT.

The chain is built from TRBV27 and TRBJ1-5; tentatively, D is TRBD1 (5 bases). Germline CDR1 reads MNHEY; CDR2 reads SMNVEV (reference sequence). Deletions cut 8 bases from V and 4 bases from J, with 15 bases between. This CDR3 contains 14 residues. CDR3 in amino acids: CASLKGALNQPQHF. CDR3 sequence (DNA): TGTGCCAGCCTGAAAGGGGCTTTAAATCAGCCCCAGCATTTT.

This clonotype was counted only a few times. J is TRBJ1-1 and V is TRBV30; D is undetermined. Trimming removed 3 bases at V and 1 base at J, with 6 bases between. The CDR3 has 12 residues. Germline-derived CDR1 and CDR2 are GTSNPN and SVGIG (reference sequence). The CDR3 DNA reads as TGTGCCTGGAGACGGTGGAACACTGAAGCTTTCTTT. This gives the protein CAWRRWNTEAFF.

The gene calls are TRBV29-1 and TRBJ2-1; D gene ambiguous. Deletions cut 6 bases from V and 0 bases from J, with 9 bases between. The CDR3 runs to 13 residues. CDR1 and CDR2 (germline): SQVTM, ANQGSEA. The CDR3 region is CSVRRASYNEQFF. The CDR3 nucleotides are TGCAGCGTGCGTCGGGCCTCCTACAATGAGCAGTTCTTC.

The J gene is TRBJ2-7, the V gene TRBV25-1; D remains unclear. The length of the CDR3 is 12 residues. CDR1 is MGHDK and CDR2 is SYGVNS in the germline V gene. The V end lost 6 bases, the J end lost 2 bases, and 8 bases lay between the germline ends. The CDR3 bases are TGTGCCAGCAGGTCCAGAACCTACGAGCAGTACTTC. This sequence encodes CASRSRTYEQYF.

The J gene is TRBJ2-3, the V gene TRBV6-5, with TRBD2 identical over 8 bases. Unmatched junction bases numbered 5, after V lost 2 bases and J lost 4 bases. Germline V CDR1 and CDR2: MNHEY, SVGAGI. CDR3 length: 15 amino acids. The CDR3 coding sequence is TGTGCCAGCAGTTACCTGGGACTAGACTCAGATACGCAGTATTTT. Translating gives CASSYLGLDSDTQYF.

In its sample, this clonotype was seen a few times. This rearrangement joins TRBV6-6 to TRBJ2-7; D remains unclear. Germline loops: CDR1 MNHNY, CDR2 SVGAGI (reference sequence). Between the trimmed V and J ends, which lost 7 bases and 0 bases, there was a span of 7 bases. This CDR3 is built from 12 residues. The CDR3 DNA reads TGTGCCAGCACTGGAAGCTCCTACGAGCAGTACTTC. This codes for CASTGSSYEQYF.

The chain recombines TRBV5-6 with TRBJ1-1, with D maybe TRBD1 (6 bases). Germline V lookup: CDR1 SGHDT, CDR2 YYEEEE. The V end lost 1 base, the J end lost 13 bases, and 14 bases lay between the germline ends. This CDR3 is 12 amino acids long. This CDR3 is CASSLRRQDDFF. Here the CDR3 DNA reads TGTGCCAGCAGCTTGAGGAGACAGGATGATTTCTTT. The full variable domain, its missing parts supplied by reference TRBV5-6 and TRBJ1-1, is DAGVTQSPTHLIKTRGQQVTLRCSPKSGHDTVSWYQQALGQGPQFIFQYYEEEERQRGNFPDRFSGHQFPNYSSELNVNALLLGDSALYLCASSLRRQDDFFGQGTRLTVV.

V is TRBV29-1 and J is TRBJ1-2; D is undetermined. V was shortened by 2 bases and J by 0 bases, with 4 bases between the two germline ends. This CDR3 comprises 12 residues. Germline lookup yields CDR1 SQVTM and CDR2 ANQGSEA. The chain's CDR3 is CSVETANYGYTF. The CDR3 nucleotides are TGCAGCGTTGAAACAGCTAACTATGGCTACACCTTC.

The chain employs TRBV5-1 and TRBJ1-2, with D maybe TRBD1 (5 bases). Per germline, CDR1 SGHRS and CDR2 YFSETQ. The V and J ends lost 0 bases and 3 bases respectively, with 12 bases between them. CDR3 size: 15 residues. This CDR3 reads CASSLDPGDDYGYTF. Written as DNA, the CDR3 is TGCGCCAGCAGCTTGGACCCGGGGGATGACTATGGCTACACCTTC.

J is TRBJ1-1 and V is TRBV12-3 or TRBV12-4; unclear D gene. This CDR3 has 11 amino acids. The germline V and J ends were trimmed by 1 base and 11 bases, with 8 bases remaining between them. CDR3 DNA: TGTGCCAGCAGTTTAGGTGATCTGGCTTTCTTT. The encoded protein is CASSLGDLAFF.

This rearrangement joins TRBV12-3 or TRBV12-4 to TRBJ2-1, with TRBD2 matching 11 bases. This CDR3 contains 16 residues. V shed 4 bases, J shed 0 bases, and the junction held 2 bases outside the gene matches. The CDR3 protein is CASSSGLAGSYNEQFF. The CDR3 nucleotides are TGTGCCAGCAGTTCAGGACTAGCGGGCTCCTACAATGAGCAGTTCTTC.

The chain has TRBV5-1 and TRBJ2-2; D tentatively reads TRBD1 or TRBD2 (5 bases each). Germline V gene data show CDR1 as SGHRS and CDR2 as YFSETQ. Trimming cost V 4 bases and J 1 base, with 11 bases left between them. The CDR3 has 15 residues. The CDR3 protein is CASSGASLNTGELFF. The CDR3 region has the DNA TGCGCCAGCAGCGGGGCTAGCCTGAACACCGGGGAGCTGTTTTTT.

The rearrangement uses TRBV13 and TRBJ2-5; no definite D call. Germline V lookup: CDR1 PRHDT, CDR2 FYEKMQ (reference sequence). Trimming left V 4 bases short and J 5 bases short, with 20 bases between. CDR3 length: 16 amino acids. CDR3 bases: TGTGCCAGCAGCTCACGCAGGCGATCCCCTAGGGAGACCCAGTACTTC. Translated, it gives CASSSRRRSPRETQYF.

As DNA, the CDR3 is TGCGCCAGCAGCCAACTGCGACAGGGAATTTCCTACGAGCAGTACTTC. Translating it yields CASSQLRQGISYEQYF. The chain links TRBV4-1 to TRBJ2-7; TRBD1 agrees at 7 bases. CDR3 length: 16 amino acids. Germline V CDR1 and CDR2: MGHRA, YSYEKL. V lost 2 bases, J lost 1 base, and 8 bases stayed unmatched.